These T cell receptor beta chains were read from a single sample in a study of shared clonotypes between healthy human individuals. Profiled with immunoSEQ multiplex PCR; TCRdb holds only in-frame clones, not every one. The sample lists under 2,500,000 clones; almost 96% were seen once. Sequencing used naive CD4+ T cells sorted from blood. All receptors derive from a man aged 18 to 30 in good health. The CDR3 runs from the conserved cysteine through the conserved F or W. A D gene is named only where the DNA matches it firmly. Clone size is given for some rows only: seen once, a few or many times, or a class if the clone is expanded.

clone_size	v_call	j_call	d_call	cdr3_nt	cdr3_aa
NA	TRBV28	TRBJ1-2	TRBD1	TGTGCCAGCAGATCTGACAGGGCCTATGGCTACACCTTC	CASRSDRAYGYTF
NA	TRBV6-5	TRBJ2-3	NA	TGTGCCAGCAGTTACCCGACAGCAGATACGCAGTATTTT	CASSYPTADTQYF
NA	TRBV4-3	TRBJ2-2	TRBD1	TGCGCCAGCAGCCAAGGGACAGGGGGGACCTTCGGGGAGCTGTTTTTT	CASSQGTGGTFGELFF
NA	TRBV9	TRBJ2-1	TRBD2	TGTGCCAGCAGCGTAGGCGTACTAGCGGGGTCCAATGAGCAGTTCTTC	CASSVGVLAGSNEQFF
once	TRBV5-1	TRBJ1-6	NA	TGCGCCAGCAGCTTGGACACCGGTGACTCACCCCTCCACTTT	CASSLDTGDSPLHF
NA	TRBV7-2	TRBJ1-2	NA	TGTGCCAGCAGCTCGGGACTGAGTGGCTACACCTTC	CASSSGLSGYTF
NA	TRBV6-1	TRBJ2-1	NA	TGTGCCAGCAGTGAAAGTTTAGGTCACAGGGCTGGGCAGTTCTTC	CASSESLGHRAGQFF
NA	TRBV7-9	TRBJ2-5	TRBD2	TGTGCCAGCAGCTTACGAGCGGGGAACCAAGAGACCCAGTACTTC	CASSLRAGNQETQYF
NA	TRBV7-9	TRBJ2-1	TRBD2	TGTGCCAGCAGTCCAAGCGGGATTAACGGCAATGAGCAGTTCTTC	CASSPSGINGNEQFF
once	TRBV6-1	TRBJ1-4	NA	TGTGCCAGCAGTGAACGGGGCGGGATAACTAATGAAAAACTGTTTTTT	CASSERGGITNEKLFF
NA	TRBV5-4	TRBJ2-7	TRBD1	TGTGCCAGCAGCGGCCGGGACAGGGGTGTCTACGAGCAGTACTTC	CASSGRDRGVYEQYF
NA	TRBV6-5	TRBJ1-4	NA	TGTGCCAGCAGTTACTCGGGGTTAGAAAAACTGTTTTTT	CASSYSGLEKLFF
NA	TRBV30	TRBJ2-7	TRBD2	TGTGCCTTAGCGGGGCTTTACGAGCAGTACTTC	CALAGLYEQYF
NA	TRBV2	TRBJ2-7	NA	TGTGCCAGCAGTGAATATTTACAGTTGTTCTACGAGCAGTACTTC	CASSEYLQLFYEQYF
NA	TRBV27	TRBJ2-3	TRBD2	TGTGCCAGCAGGGAGCGGGGGCGCACAGATACGCAGTATTTT	CASRERGRTDTQYF
NA	TRBV5-8	TRBJ1-4	NA	TGTGCCAGCAGCTTGGAAGGGGGGAATAATGAAAAACTGTTTTTT	CASSLEGGNNEKLFF
NA	TRBV5-6	TRBJ1-3	NA	TGTGCCAGCAGCAAAGCGGACAGATACTCTGGAAACACCATATATTTT	CASSKADRYSGNTIYF
NA	TRBV6-1	TRBJ2-5	TRBD2	TGTGCCAGCAAACCTAGCGGGGGTGGAGAGACCCAGTACTTC	CASKPSGGGETQYF
NA	TRBV5-4	TRBJ2-3	NA	TGTGCCAGCAGGGGTTCAGGCACAGATACGCAGTATTTT	CASRGSGTDTQYF
NA	TRBV5-4	TRBJ1-2	NA	TGTGCCAGCAGCTCTATTGGCTATGGCTACACCTTC	CASSSIGYGYTF
once	TRBV6-5	TRBJ1-3	NA	TGTGCCAGCAGTTACTCGGGCACCTCTGGAAACACCATATATTTT	CASSYSGTSGNTIYF
once	TRBV6-1	TRBJ1-1	TRBD1	TGTGCCAGCAGTGAAAGGGGACAGCACACTGAAGCTTTCTTT	CASSERGQHTEAFF
once	TRBV28	TRBJ2-7	TRBD1	TGTGCCAGCAGTATTCGGGACAGGGGCTACGAGCAGTACTTC	CASSIRDRGYEQYF
NA	TRBV11-1	TRBJ2-2	TRBD1	TGTGCCAGCAGCCCACCCGGACAGGGAGTTACCGGGGAGCTGTTTTTT	CASSPPGQGVTGELFF
NA	TRBV6-5	TRBJ2-3	NA	TGTGCCAGCAGTTATCCCGGCCAGGGAAAGTGGGATACGCAGTATTTT	CASSYPGQGKWDTQYF
NA	TRBV30	TRBJ2-5	NA	TGTGCCTGGAGTGTAGGTTGGGGGAACCAAGAGACCCAGTACTTC	CAWSVGWGNQETQYF
NA	TRBV14	TRBJ1-2	NA	TGTGCCAGCAGCGCCTCAAAGGGTCTCTGGGGAAACTATGGCTACACCTTC	CASSASKGLWGNYGYTF
NA	TRBV13	TRBJ2-5	NA	TGTGCCAGCACTGCAGGGACTGGAGTCCAGTACTTC	CASTAGTGVQYF
NA	TRBV5-1	TRBJ2-3	NA	TGCGCCAGCAGCTTGGGGGTTAGTAGGGGCCCCACAGATACGCAGTATTTT	CASSLGVSRGPTDTQYF
once	TRBV28	TRBJ2-7	NA	TGTGCCAGCAGTCCGTACGGTGGGTCCTACGAGCAGTACTTC	CASSPYGGSYEQYF
NA	TRBV7-3	TRBJ2-5	TRBD2	TGTGCCAGCAGCTTACGGGGGGGCGCGGAGACCCAGTACTTC	CASSLRGGAETQYF
NA	TRBV5-1	TRBJ2-3	NA	TGCGCCAGCAGCTCTATGTACAGGACCCAAACCGGCACAGATACGCAGTATTTT	CASSSMYRTQTGTDTQYF
once	TRBV27	TRBJ1-5	NA	TGTGCCAGCAGCACCCGTGGGGGGTATAGCAATCAGCCCCAGCATTTT	CASSTRGGYSNQPQHF
once	TRBV10-3	TRBJ1-6	NA	TGTGCCATCTCGGATCTTTATAATTCACCCCTCCACTTT	CAISDLYNSPLHF
NA	TRBV28	TRBJ1-3	NA	TGTGCCAGCAGCAGAGAGACAGGTTTGAGAAACACCATATATTTT	CASSRETGLRNTIYF
NA	TRBV11-2	TRBJ2-1	NA	TGTGCCAGCAGCTTAGACAGGGGAACCTACAATGAGCAGTTCTTC	CASSLDRGTYNEQFF
NA	TRBV6-6	TRBJ2-1	TRBD2	TGTGCCAGCACCATAGCGGGCGAGCAGTTCTTC	CASTIAGEQFF
NA	TRBV10-2	TRBJ1-1	TRBD1	TGCGCCAGCAGTGTAGAGAGGACAGGGCTGAACACTGAAGCTTTCTTT	CASSVERTGLNTEAFF
NA	TRBV9	TRBJ2-2	NA	TGTGCCAGCACGGAGACCGGGGGTGTTGGGGAGCTGTTTTTT	CASTETGGVGELFF